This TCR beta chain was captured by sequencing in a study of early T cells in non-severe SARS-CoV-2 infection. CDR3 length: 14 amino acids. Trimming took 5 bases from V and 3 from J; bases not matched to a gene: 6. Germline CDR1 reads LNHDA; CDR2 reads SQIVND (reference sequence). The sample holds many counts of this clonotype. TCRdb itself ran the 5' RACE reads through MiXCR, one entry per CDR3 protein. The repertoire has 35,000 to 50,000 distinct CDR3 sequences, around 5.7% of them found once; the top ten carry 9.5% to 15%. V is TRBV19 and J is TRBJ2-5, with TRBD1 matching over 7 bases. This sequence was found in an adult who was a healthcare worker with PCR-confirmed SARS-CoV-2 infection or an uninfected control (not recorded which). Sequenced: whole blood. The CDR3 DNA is TGTGCCAGTAGTCCTCGGGACAGAAAAGAGACCCAGTACTTC. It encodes CASSPRDRKETQYF.